This TCR beta chain was found in a study of cytotoxic CD8 clonotypes in ibrutinib-treated CLL. Study-wide results and limits: Higher clonality was seen at ibrutinib response and a return toward baseline at progression.

Concerning this clone itself: Its antigen remains unknown.

Measured with immunoSEQ multiplex PCR; TCRdb has only the in-frame clones, and not every one. The table has 150,000 to 200,000 clones, around nine tenths seen once; the top ten hold 3%. This CDR3 is built from 14 residues. The germline gives CDR1 SQVTM, CDR2 ANQGSEA. The TCR comes from a human donor with chronic lymphocytic leukemia. The source was PBMCs, collected at disease progression, from a patient treated with ibrutinib. V gene TRBV29-1 combines with J gene TRBJ2-5; 7 bases agree with TRBD1. Near its end, the DNA agrees better with TRBJ2-7, so the J call may be wrong. The CDR3 DNA reads TGCAGCGTTGTTGACCCCGGGACAGTCTACGAGCAGTACTTC. Translated, it gives CSVVDPGTVYEQYF.